This entry describes one T cell receptor beta chain. The CDR3 has 13 residues. Germline CDR1 reads DFQATT; CDR2 reads SNEGSKA (reference sequence). The germline V and J ends were trimmed by 3 bases and 6 bases, with 14 bases remaining between them. Followed over time, Seattle patients had been enrolled while infection was active. Original processing methods: Amplification of reference gene primers provided the estimated nucleated cell counts. The repertoire was sequenced with immunoSEQ multiplex PCR; TCRdb's copy has only in-frame clones and lacks some. V and J calls and clone size are copied from that table; D and trimming were computed from the DNA. The sample includes 250,000 to 400,000 clones, around 88% of them seen just once. The source of the sample is a study of blood T cell repertoires in COVID-19. Study summary: The cDNA or gDNA used as material had been derived from T cells, B-cell-depleted T cells, or PBMCs.

V gene TRBV20-1 combines with J gene TRBJ1-1; weak D call: TRBD1 (6 bases). The clonotype comes from a woman younger than 45 with COVID-19, enrolled during active disease. The sequenced sample was peripheral blood. The CDR3 sequence is CSASQGSRPEAFF. The CDR3 DNA follows: TGCAGTGCTAGTCAGGGGTCGCGTCCTGAAGCTTTCTTT.